This TCR beta chain came from a study of T cell repertoires in cytomegalovirus infection. Background on the study: From public TCR beta signatures came an indication of both CMV infection and matching HLA type. Overall study findings and caveats: Ex vivo, HLA-C-restricted CMV-specific TCR beta clonotypes prevailed over the rest of the response. Using cumulative public TCR beta family frequency, the authors identified those who carried CMV together with the relevant HLA.

This clonotype was counted only a few times. Its specificity is not known. Using its own MiXCR run on the reads, TCRdb lists one record per CDR3 protein. The sample gives about 400,000 distinct CDR3 sequences, 18% of which show up once; approximately 8% is in the top ten. The V and J ends lost 2 bases and 3 bases respectively, with 8 bases between them. CDR1 is KGHDR and CDR2 is SFDVKD in the germline V gene. The CDR3 is made up of 14 amino acids. The specimen was PBMCs. This clonotype was sampled from a human donor in good health (CMV status not recorded). Some clones in this sample may be carry-over from other donors' samples. The V gene is TRBV24-1, the J gene TRBJ2-3; D call uncertain. CDR3: CATSDYPGTDTQYF. In nucleotides, the CDR3 is TGTGCCACCAGTGATTATCCCGGGACAGATACGCAGTATTTT.